This T cell receptor beta chain derives from a study of PD-1 blockade in classical Hodgkin lymphoma. Study-level information: Nivolumab 3 mg/kg was given intravenously every 2 weeks.

The repertoire was sequenced with immunoSEQ multiplex PCR; TCRdb's copy has only in-frame clones and lacks some. The data contain approximately 110,000 clones, around nine tenths of them singletons. This clone was found once. Its antigen is unidentified. The time point denotes: cycle 4 day 1 (C4D1), after five to seven weeks of nivolumab. All the patients suffered relapse after autologous stem cell transplantation, and brentuximab vedotin exposure differed. Responses achieved at best were complete response, partial response or progressive disease. Study results and caveats: Newly diagnosed patients had baseline TCR diversity that was reportedly lower than that of healthy donors.

CDR1 and CDR2 from the germline V gene are SGHTS and YDEGEE. The ends were cut back, 4 bases at V and 4 bases at J, with 19 bases in the middle. The CDR3 runs to 16 residues. This receptor was identified in a human donor with classical Hodgkin lymphoma. The chain links TRBV5-8 to TRBJ2-3; TRBD1 is a possible D gene (7 bases). The source material was peripheral blood mononuclear cells (PBMCs), sampled before the fourth cycle of nivolumab. The CDR3 DNA sequence: TGTGCCAGCAGCCGGGGGACCACCACAGGGGCAGATACGCAGTATTTT. This gives the protein CASSRGTTTGADTQYF. Supplemented by reference TRBV5-8 and TRBJ2-3, the full variable domain reads EAGVTQSPTHLIKTRGQQATLRCSPISGHTSVYWYQQALGLGLQFLLWYDEGEERNRGNFPPRFSGRQFPNYSSELNVNALELEDSALYLCASSRGTTTGADTQYFGPGTRLTVL.